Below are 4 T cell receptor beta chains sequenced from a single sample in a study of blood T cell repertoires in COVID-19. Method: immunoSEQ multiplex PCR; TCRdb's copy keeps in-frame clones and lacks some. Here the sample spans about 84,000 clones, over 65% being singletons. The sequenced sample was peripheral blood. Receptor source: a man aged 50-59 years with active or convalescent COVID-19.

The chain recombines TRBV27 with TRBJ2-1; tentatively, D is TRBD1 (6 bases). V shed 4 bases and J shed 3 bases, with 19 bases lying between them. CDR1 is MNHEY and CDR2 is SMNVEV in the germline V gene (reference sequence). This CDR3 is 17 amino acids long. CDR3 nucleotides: TGTGCCAGCAGTTCTTTAGGGGGAGAGCGGTTCTACAATGAGCAGTTCTTC. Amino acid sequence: CASSSLGGERFYNEQFF.

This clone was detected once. CDR3 residues: CADRPGLASYEQYF. The CDR3 coding sequence is TGTGCCGACCGACCGGGACTAGCGTCCTACGAGCAGTACTTC. The rearrangement uses TRBV7-9 and TRBJ2-7; 10 bases map to TRBD2. This CDR3 is built from 14 residues. V was pared by 11 bases and J by 1 base, with 8 bases of the junction left unmatched. CDR1 and CDR2 (germline): SEHNR, FQNEAQ (reference sequence).

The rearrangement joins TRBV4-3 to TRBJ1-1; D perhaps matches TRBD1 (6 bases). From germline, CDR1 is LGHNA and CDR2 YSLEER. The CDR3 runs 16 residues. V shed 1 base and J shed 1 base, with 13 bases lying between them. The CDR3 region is CASSQVRGRANTEAFF. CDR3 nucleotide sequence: TGCGCCAGCAGCCAAGTCAGGGGTCGAGCGAACACTGAAGCTTTCTTT.

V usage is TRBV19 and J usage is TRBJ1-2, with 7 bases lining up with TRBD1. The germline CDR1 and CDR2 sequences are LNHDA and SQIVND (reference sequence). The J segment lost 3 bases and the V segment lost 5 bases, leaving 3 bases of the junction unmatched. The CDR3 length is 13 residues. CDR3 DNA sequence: TGTGCCAGTAGTGTCGGACAGGACTATGGCTACACCTTC. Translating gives CASSVGQDYGYTF.